A single sample gave rise to the 24 T cell receptor beta chains below, sequenced in a study of T cells after yellow fever vaccination. TCRdb fed the 5' RACE reads into MiXCR, producing one record per CDR3 protein. The table has 50,000 or so distinct CDR3 sequences, less than 8.5% seen once. This specimen consisted of CD8+ T cells not binding an NS4B(214-222) dextramer, sorted from PBMCs, obtained more than 40 days after the first yellow fever vaccination. The origin of the receptors is a man aged 18 to 29 who received the YFV17D yellow fever vaccine.

This clonotype was observed at least ten times. The V and J genes are TRBV25-1 and TRBJ2-7; 7 bases map to TRBD1. CDR1 is MGHDK, CDR2 SYGVNS, per germline. Unmatched junction bases numbered 6, after V lost 1 base and J lost 3 bases. This CDR3 spans 15 amino acids. CDR3 in amino acids: CASSELGTAFYEQYF. The CDR3 DNA reads as TGTGCCAGCAGTGAATTGGGGACAGCCTTCTACGAGCAGTACTTC.

This clonotype has a handful of counts. V is TRBV12-3 or TRBV12-4 and J is TRBJ2-3; perhaps TRBD2 as D (6 bases). The CDR3 contains 14 residues. The V gene lost 6 bases and the J gene lost 1 base, with 11 bases spanning the gap. CDR3 sequence reads: CASSGSGRTDTQYF. Here the CDR3 DNA reads TGTGCCAGCAGCGGGAGCGGACGCACAGATACGCAGTATTTT.

This clonotype was seen repeatedly, ten times or more. DNA for the CDR3: TGCGCCAGCAGCCAAGATCAGAAAGGAACTAGGAACGAGCAGTACTTC. Its translation is CASSQDQKGTRNEQYF. The chain carries TRBV4-3 and TRBJ2-7; D is possibly TRBD2 (5 bases). CDR3 size: 16 residues. Germline CDR1 and CDR2: LGHNA and YSLEER. Trimming pared 0 bases from V and 5 bases from J, leaving 17 bases between.

This clonotype was detected ten times or more. V gene TRBV4-3 combines with J gene TRBJ2-1; D call uncertain. The CDR3 totals 15 residues. Germline V lookup: CDR1 LGHNA, CDR2 YSLEER. V lost 3 bases and J lost 1, with 10 bases in between. For the CDR3, the DNA is TGCGCCAGCAGCCAGGGCCCGGGTTCCTACAATGAGCAGTTCTTC. Residues: CASSQGPGSYNEQFF.

This clonotype was picked up many times. The chain carries TRBV5-6 and TRBJ2-1, with D possibly TRBD2 on 5 matching bases. V was shortened by 0 bases and J by 0 bases, with 7 bases between the two germline ends. CDR1 and CDR2 (germline): SGHDT, YYEEEE. This CDR3 spans 15 amino acids. CDR3 protein: CASSLGTSSYNEQFF. CDR3 in DNA: TGTGCCAGCAGCTTGGGAACTAGCTCCTACAATGAGCAGTTCTTC. The full variable domain, rest sourced from reference TRBV5-6 and TRBJ2-1, is DAGVTQSPTHLIKTRGQQVTLRCSPKSGHDTVSWYQQALGQGPQFIFQYYEEEERQRGNFPDRFSGHQFPNYSSELNVNALLLGDSALYLCASSLGTSSYNEQFFGPGTRLTVL.

There are a few counts of this clonotype. The chain links TRBV30 to TRBJ2-7, with D unclear. Germline CDR1 reads GTSNPN; CDR2 reads SVGIG (reference sequence). The CDR3 contains 14 residues. Trimming stripped 3 bases from V and 0 bases from J, with 12 bases between. This CDR3 reads CAWSPLSFSYEQYF. The CDR3 DNA follows: TGTGCCTGGAGCCCTCTCTCGTTCTCCTACGAGCAGTACTTC.

In this sample, this clonotype turned up many times. The V call is TRBV29-1, the J call TRBJ2-3, with TRBD1 matching 7 bases. V shed 6 bases, J shed 6 bases, and the junction held 6 bases outside the gene matches. The CDR3 consists of 12 residues. Germline V gene lookup returns CDR1 SQVTM and CDR2 ANQGSEA. The CDR3 reads CSVATGVDTQYF. The CDR3, as DNA: TGCAGCGTGGCAACAGGGGTCGATACGCAGTATTTT.

This clonotype was seen more than once but under ten times. J is TRBJ2-5 and V is TRBV6-1, with a tentative D call TRBD1 (5 bases). CDR1 MNHNS and CDR2 SASEGT come from the germline V gene. V lost 8 bases and J 1 base, leaving 11 bases between the germline ends. The CDR3 is 13 residues long. CDR3 nucleotides: TGTGCCAGCGTGCAGGGAACCCAAGAGACCCAGTACTTC. Residues: CASVQGTQETQYF.

This clonotype was found many times. J is TRBJ1-1 and V is TRBV5-5; D is uncertain. This CDR3 is built from 13 residues. V was trimmed by 4 bases and J by 2 bases, leaving 9 bases between them. Germline-derived CDR1 and CDR2 are SGHKS and YYEKEE (reference sequence). The CDR3 region is CASSHETNTEAFF. CDR3 DNA sequence: TGTGCCAGCAGCCACGAGACAAACACTGAAGCTTTCTTT.

This clonotype was detected ten times or more. The V call is TRBV29-1, the J call TRBJ2-4, with D perhaps matching TRBD1 or TRBD2 (6 bases each). V was shortened by 7 bases and J by 7 bases, with 11 bases between the two germline ends. CDR1 and CDR2 from the germline V gene are SQVTM and ANQGSEA. The CDR3 is 11 amino acids. The CDR3 DNA is TGCAGCGCCGAAGGGGGGAACATTCAGTACTTC. This translates into CSAEGGNIQYF. Full variable domain (outside the CDR3, taken from reference TRBV29-1 and TRBJ2-4): SAVISQKPSRDICQRGTSLTIQCQVDSQVTMMFWYRQQPGQSLTLIATANQGSEATYESGFVIDKFPISRPNLTFSTLTVSNMSPEDSSIYLCSAEGGNIQYFGAGTRLSVL.

For this clonotype: At one end the junction does not follow the germline gene, possibly because of a read error. V usage is TRBV4-2 and J usage is TRBJ2-3, with TRBD2 matching 8 bases. The length of the CDR3 is 15 residues. Germline V lookup: CDR1 LGHNA, CDR2 YNFKEQ. CDR3 nucleotides: TGTGCCAGCAGCCAGTCGCGGGGGGCCACAGATACGCTGTATTTT. It translates to CASSQSRGATDTLYF.

This clonotype was detected ten times or more. The CDR3 loop is CSARARLAGYEQYV. The CDR3 DNA reads as TGCAGTGCTAGAGCTCGGCTAGCGGGCTACGAGCAGTACGTC. The chain couples TRBV20-1 to TRBJ2-7, with 8 bases matching TRBD2. The V and J ends lost 1 base and 3 bases, in that order; junction bases with no gene match: 5. Germline CDR1 is DFQATT and CDR2 is SNEGSKA (reference sequence). This CDR3 has 14 residues.

The chain carries TRBV4-3 and TRBJ2-1, with 12 bases fitting TRBD2. This CDR3 is 17 amino acids long. The ends lost 2 bases at V and 10 bases at J; junction bases unmatched: 12. Germline V gives CDR1 LGHNA, CDR2 YSLEER. The CDR3 sequence: CASSQRSLAGGPREQFF. In nucleotides, the CDR3 is TGCGCCAGCAGCCAAAGATCTCTAGCGGGGGGGCCGAGGGAGCAGTTCTTC.

V and J are TRBV11-1 and TRBJ2-6; maybe TRBD1 (6 bases). V was clipped by 1 base and J by 0 bases, with 16 bases between them. The CDR3 length is 19 residues. The germline V gene encodes CDR1 SGHAT and CDR2 FQDESV (reference sequence). Written as DNA, the CDR3 is TGTGCCAGCAGCTTAGTAGTTGGCAGGGGAAACTCTGGGGCCAACGTCCTGACTTTC. Its translation is CASSLVVGRGNSGANVLTF.

This clonotype was counted only a few times. The chain recombines TRBV11-2 with TRBJ2-3; D possibly corresponds to TRBD1 (6 bases). Trimming removed 4 bases at V and 4 bases at J, with 15 bases between. Germline V gives CDR1 SGHAT, CDR2 FQNNGV. This CDR3 spans 15 amino acids. CDR3 protein: CASSSHHRTADTQYF. The CDR3 DNA reads as TGTGCCAGCAGCTCCCACCATAGGACAGCAGATACGCAGTATTTT.

In its sample, this clonotype was seen a few times. This chain uses TRBV7-9 with TRBJ2-2; D unresolved. The CDR3 totals 14 residues. The V end lost 2 bases, the J end lost 4 bases, and 8 bases lay between the germline ends. Looked up from germline, CDR1 is SEHNR and CDR2 is FQNEAQ (reference sequence). The CDR3 DNA reads as TGTGCCAGCAGCTTACGGGCGGCCACCGGGGAGCTGTTTTTT. Amino acid sequence: CASSLRAATGELFF.

This clonotype was counted many times. V is TRBV20-1 and J is TRBJ1-5, with 7 nucleotides matching TRBD1. From germline, CDR1 is DFQATT and CDR2 SNEGSKA (reference sequence). V gave up 5 bases and J gave up 0 bases; unmatched junction bases: 19. This CDR3 contains 19 residues. CDR3 bases: TGCAGTGCTGGAAAGGGACAGACCGGGGTGATGTATAGCAATCAGCCCCAGCATTTT. As protein: CSAGKGQTGVMYSNQPQHF.

The table lists this clonotype with many counts. V usage is TRBV6-5 and J usage is TRBJ2-3; D remains ambiguous. This CDR3 contains 13 residues. The V end lost 2 bases, the J end lost 5 bases, and 8 bases lay between the germline ends. Germline CDR1 MNHEY, CDR2 SVGAGI. This chain's CDR3 is CASSYGGVDTQYF. CDR3 bases: TGTGCCAGCAGTTACGGTGGGGTAGATACGCAGTATTTT.

The rearrangement links TRBV7-9 to TRBJ2-5; D is undetermined. The germline V gene has CDR1 SEHNR and CDR2 FQNEAQ (reference sequence). CDR3 size: 12 residues. With 5 bases removed from V and 5 bases from J, the gap between germline ends came to 9 bases. CDR3 coding DNA: TGTGCCAGCAGCCCCCCCTGGGAGACCCAGTACTTC. It specifies CASSPPWETQYF. The whole variable domain, filled in from reference TRBV7-9 and TRBJ2-5, reads DTGVSQNPRHKITKRGQNVTFRCDPISEHNRLYWYRQTLGQGPEFLTYFQNEAQLEKSRLLSDRFSAERPKGSFSTLEIQRTEQGDSAMYLCASSPPWETQYFGPGTRLLVL.

The chain carries TRBV9 and TRBJ2-3; D unclear. CDR3 length equals 14 residues. The V gene's germline CDR1 is SGDLS and CDR2 YYNGEE. Trimming shortened V by 3 bases and J by 0 bases, and 8 bases separated the two germline ends. The CDR3 protein is CASSAGTSTDTQYF. In nucleotides, the CDR3 is TGTGCCAGCAGCGCAGGAACTAGCACAGATACGCAGTATTTT.

This chain connects TRBV20-1 to TRBJ2-1, with TRBD2 as a possible D gene (7 bases). Between the trimmed V and J ends, which lost 6 bases and 2 bases, there was a span of 17 bases. From germline, CDR1 is DFQATT and CDR2 SNEGSKA (reference sequence). The CDR3 length is 15 residues. The chain's CDR3 is CSATSGGTTYNEQFF. In DNA form, the CDR3 reads TGCAGTGCCACCTCGGGGGGCACGACCTACAATGAGCAGTTCTTC.

This clonotype occurred many times. The J gene is TRBJ1-4, the V gene TRBV5-1, with unresolved D. CDR1 is SGHRS and CDR2 is YFSETQ in the germline V gene. V was pared by 3 bases and J by 8 bases, with 8 bases between. The CDR3 contains 12 residues. CDR3 nucleotide sequence: TGCGCCAGCAGCTCTCAAGGGGAAAAACTGTTTTTT. Its translation is CASSSQGEKLFF.

This clonotype has more than one count but fewer than ten. The chain uses TRBV7-3 and TRBJ2-7; 7 positions agree with TRBD1. Germline V gene sequence: CDR1 SGHTA, CDR2 FQGTGA. The trim removed 3 bases at V and 5 bases at J, leaving 4 bases unmatched. The CDR3 length is 13 residues. This chain's CDR3 is CASSFYRGNEQYF. In nucleotides, the CDR3 is TGTGCCAGCAGCTTTTACAGGGGTAACGAGCAGTACTTC.

This chain links TRBV20-1 with TRBJ2-1, with D possibly being TRBD2 (6 bases). The germline V gene has CDR1 DFQATT and CDR2 SNEGSKA (reference sequence). Trimming removed 6 bases at V and 8 bases at J, with 11 bases between. The length of the CDR3 is 11 residues. The DNA of the CDR3 is TGCAGTGCCGGGTGGGGGGATGAGCAGTTCTTC. It is translated as CSAGWGDEQFF.